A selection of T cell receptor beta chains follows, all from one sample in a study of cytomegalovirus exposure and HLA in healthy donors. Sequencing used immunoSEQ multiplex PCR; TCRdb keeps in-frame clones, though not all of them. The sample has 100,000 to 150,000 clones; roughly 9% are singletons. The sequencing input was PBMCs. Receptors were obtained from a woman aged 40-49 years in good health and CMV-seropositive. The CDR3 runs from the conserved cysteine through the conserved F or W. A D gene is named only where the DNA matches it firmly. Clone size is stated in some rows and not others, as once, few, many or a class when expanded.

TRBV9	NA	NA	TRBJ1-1	TGTGCCAGCAGCGTAGGGGGACAGAACACTGAAGCTTTCTTT	CASSVGGQNTEAFF
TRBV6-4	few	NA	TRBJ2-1	TGTGCCAGCAGTGAAGACACCTACAATGAGCAGTTCTTC	CASSEDTYNEQFF
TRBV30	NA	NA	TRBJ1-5	TGTGCCTGGAGTGTACAGTCTAGCAATCAGCCCCAGCATTTT	CAWSVQSSNQPQHF
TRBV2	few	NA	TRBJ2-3	TGTGCCAGCAGTGAGGTTTGGGCCTCCAGCGGAACAGATACGCAGTATTTT	CASSEVWASSGTDTQYF
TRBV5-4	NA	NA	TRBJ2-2	TGTGCCAGCAGCTTGTTCACGAACACCGGGGAGCTGTTTTTT	CASSLFTNTGELFF
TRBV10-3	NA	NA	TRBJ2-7	TGTGCCATCAGTGAGTACAGCCTCTACGAGCAGTACTTC	CAISEYSLYEQYF
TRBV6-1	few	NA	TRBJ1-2	TGTGCCCGCCGGGAAGGCAACCTAGGCTACACCTTC	CARREGNLGYTF
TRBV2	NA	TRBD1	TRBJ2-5	TGTGCCAGCAGGGATGACAGGGGGACCCAAGAGACCCAGTACTTC	CASRDDRGTQETQYF
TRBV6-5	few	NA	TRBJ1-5	TGTGCCAGCAGCCCCCGGAGCAATCAGCCCCAGCATTTT	CASSPRSNQPQHF
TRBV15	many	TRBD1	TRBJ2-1	TGTGCCACCAGCAGAGTGGGTATCGAACAGGGGAGTGATGAGCAGTTCTTC	CATSRVGIEQGSDEQFF
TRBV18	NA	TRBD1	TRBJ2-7	TGTGCCAGCTCACCAGGAGATCAGGGGGAATACGAGCAGTACTTC	CASSPGDQGEYEQYF
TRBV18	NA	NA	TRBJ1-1	TGTGCCAGCTCACGATCCGGGGTGCCGGACACTGAAGCTTTCTTT	CASSRSGVPDTEAFF
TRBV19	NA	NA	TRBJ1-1	TGTGCCAGTACCCGCGGTAGGGGAGCTTTCTTT	CASTRGRGAFF
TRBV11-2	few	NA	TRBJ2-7	TGTGCCAGCAGCGTGACAGGCAGCTCGGCCTACGAGCAGTACTTC	CASSVTGSSAYEQYF
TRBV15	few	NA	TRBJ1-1	TGTGCCACCAGCAGAGTGACATCCATGAACACTGAAGCTTTCTTT	CATSRVTSMNTEAFF
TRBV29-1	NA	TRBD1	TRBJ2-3	TGCAGCGTTGATAAAACAGGGGTGGGAGATACGCAGTATTTT	CSVDKTGVGDTQYF
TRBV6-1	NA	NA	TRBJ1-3	TGTGCCAGCAGTGCCATTAACTACGGAAACACCATATATTTT	CASSAINYGNTIYF
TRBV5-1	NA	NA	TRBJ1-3	TGCGCCAGCAGCTCATCCGGGACAGGAAACACCATATATTTT	CASSSSGTGNTIYF
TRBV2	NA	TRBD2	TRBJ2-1	TGTGCCAGCAGTGGTAGCGGGGCACCAAATGAGCAGTTCTTC	CASSGSGAPNEQFF
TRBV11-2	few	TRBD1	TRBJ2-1	TGTGCCAGCAGCTTATTCGGACAGGGGGCTACTGAGCAGTTCTTC	CASSLFGQGATEQFF
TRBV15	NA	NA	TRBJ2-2	TGTGCCACCAGCAGAGATCACGGCAGGGGAGAAGGGGAGCTGTTTTTT	CATSRDHGRGEGELFF
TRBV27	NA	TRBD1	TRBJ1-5	TGTGCCAGCAGTCACCAGGGGGCTTTGGGCAATCAGCCCCAGCATTTT	CASSHQGALGNQPQHF